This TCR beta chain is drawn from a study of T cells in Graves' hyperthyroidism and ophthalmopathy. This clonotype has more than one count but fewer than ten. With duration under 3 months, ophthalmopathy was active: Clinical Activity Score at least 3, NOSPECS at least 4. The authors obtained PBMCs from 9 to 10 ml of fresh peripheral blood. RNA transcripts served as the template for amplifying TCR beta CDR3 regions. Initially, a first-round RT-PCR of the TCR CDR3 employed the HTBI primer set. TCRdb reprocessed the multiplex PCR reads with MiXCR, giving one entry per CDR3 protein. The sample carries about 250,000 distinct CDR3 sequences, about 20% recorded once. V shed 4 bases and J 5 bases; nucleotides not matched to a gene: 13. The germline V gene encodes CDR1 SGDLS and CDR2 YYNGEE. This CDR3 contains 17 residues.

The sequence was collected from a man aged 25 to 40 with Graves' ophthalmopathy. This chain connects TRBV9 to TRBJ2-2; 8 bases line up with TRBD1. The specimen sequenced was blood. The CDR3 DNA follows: TGTGCCAGCAGCTTAGCGGACAGGGTGATGAGTACCGGGGAGCTGTTTTTT. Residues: CASSLADRVMSTGELFF.